These 18 T cell receptor beta chains share one sample of origin, sequenced in a study of T-cell reconstitution after alpha-beta-depleted transplantation in children. For TCRbeta, the library was prepared with unique molecular identifiers. TCRdb passed the PCR reads through MiXCR, listing each CDR3 protein once. The sample carries about 78,000 distinct CDR3 sequences, 12% to 15% recorded once. The specimen comprised PBMCs, mostly from graft donor cells, sampled 180 days after TCRalphabeta/CD19-depleted stem cell transplant. These TCRs come from a male patient aged 2 to 10 who had a stem cell transplant for acute lymphoblastic leukemia, so the T cells may come from the graft donor.

This clonotype is medium-sized by share. V is TRBV12-3 or TRBV12-4 and J is TRBJ2-5; the D gene is possibly TRBD2 (5 bases). The CDR3 spans 11 residues. V was clipped by 1 base and J by 13 bases, with 10 bases between them. This chain's CDR3 is CASSLGSSLYF. The CDR3 DNA follows: TGTGCCAGCAGTTTAGGGTCTAGCCTGTACTTC.

In its sample, this clonotype was seen a few times. The V and J genes are TRBV27 and TRBJ2-1; the D is unclear. Trimming removed 3 bases at V and 0 bases at J, with 12 bases between. The CDR3 covers 16 residues. Germline CDR1 is MNHEY and CDR2 is SMNVEV (reference sequence). CDR3 sequence: CASSFTPLSSYNEQFF. In DNA, the CDR3 is TGTGCCAGCAGTTTCACCCCACTGAGCTCCTACAATGAGCAGTTCTTC.

The chain has TRBV9 and TRBJ2-2; TRBD1 matches 7 bases. V shed 4 bases, J shed 5 bases, and the junction held 11 bases outside the gene matches. In germline, CDR1 is SGDLS, CDR2 YYNGEE. The length of the CDR3 is 16 residues. The DNA for the CDR3 is TGTGCCAGCAGCTTCCGACAGGGAATGAGAACCGGGGAGCTGTTTTTT. It codes for CASSFRQGMRTGELFF.

The chain couples TRBV18 to TRBJ2-3, with TRBD2 matching over 8 bases. CDR3 length equals 18 residues. Germline lookup yields CDR1 KGHSH and CDR2 LQKENI. V lost 3 bases, J lost 0 bases, and 11 bases stayed unmatched. The CDR3 is CASSPPSGGTSSTDTQYF. As DNA, the CDR3 is TGTGCCAGCTCACCTCCCTCGGGGGGGACCTCTAGCACAGATACGCAGTATTTT.

The chain uses TRBV7-9 and TRBJ2-3; maybe TRBD1 (6 bases). Germline values: CDR1 SEHNR, CDR2 FQNEAQ (reference sequence). The CDR3 covers 15 residues. The germline V and J ends were trimmed by 4 bases and 2 bases, with 13 bases remaining between them. CDR3 DNA sequence: TGTGCCAGCAGCTCGACGACAGGTTCCACAGATACGCAGTATTTT. Protein product: CASSSTTGSTDTQYF.

The chain is built from TRBV7-2 and TRBJ1-1; D might be TRBD1 (5 bases). V dropped 5 bases and J dropped 3 bases, with 16 bases sitting between them. Germline CDR1 and CDR2: SGHTA and FQGNSA. This CDR3 spans 15 amino acids. This chain's CDR3 is CASSTSSGGDTEAFF. In DNA form, the CDR3 reads TGTGCCAGCAGCACCTCGTCGGGGGGTGACACTGAAGCTTTCTTT.

The gene calls are TRBV28 and TRBJ2-2; 7 positions match TRBD1. With V trimmed by 6 bases and J by 3 bases, 7 bases remained unmatched. The CDR3 is 15 amino acids. Germline lookup yields CDR1 MDHEN and CDR2 SYDVKM. The CDR3 loop reads CASSRNRGHTGELFF. In DNA, the CDR3 is TGTGCCAGCAGCCGAAACAGGGGCCACACCGGGGAGCTGTTTTTT.

The table lists this clonotype with a few counts. The chain is built from TRBV7-9 and TRBJ2-7; D not resolved. V lost 4 bases and J lost 7, with 11 bases in between. Germline V CDR1 and CDR2: SEHNR, FQNEAQ (reference sequence). The CDR3 has 12 amino acids. The CDR3 region is CASSSGLNEQYF. The DNA of the CDR3 is TGTGCCAGCAGCTCGGGCCTTAATGAGCAGTACTTC.

The chain carries TRBV20-1 and TRBJ1-2; 7 nucleotides match TRBD1. Germline V gene data show CDR1 as DFQATT and CDR2 as SNEGSKA (reference sequence). The CDR3 sequence is 15 residues long. J lost 7 bases, V lost 0 bases, and 11 bases had no gene match. This chain's CDR3 is CSARDLTGTSFGYTF. The CDR3, as DNA: TGCAGTGCTAGAGATCTGACAGGGACCTCGTTTGGCTACACCTTC.

This clonotype has a count of ten or more. This rearrangement joins TRBV29-1 to TRBJ2-2, with 9 bases that match TRBD1. The germline CDR1 and CDR2 sequences are SQVTM and ANQGSEA. The CDR3 runs to 13 residues. CDR3 sequence (DNA): TGCAGTGGAACAGGGGGCAGGACCGGGGAGCTGTTTTTT. Its translation is CSGTGGRTGELFF.

This chain links TRBV2 with TRBJ1-2; D gene uncertain. The germline V gene has CDR1 SNHLY and CDR2 FYNNEI. Trimming stripped 4 bases from V and 0 bases from J, with 9 bases between. The CDR3 totals 14 residues. For the CDR3, the DNA is TGTGCCAGCAGTGTGGGCCAAGCTAACTATGGCTACACCTTC. It translates to CASSVGQANYGYTF. The full variable domain, its missing parts supplied by reference TRBV2 and TRBJ1-2, is EPEVTQTPSHQVTQMGQEVILRCVPISNHLYFYWYRQILGQKVEFLVSFYNNEISEKSEIFDDQFSVERPDGSNFTLKIRSTKLEDSAMYFCASSVGQANYGYTFGSGTRLTVV.

This clonotype was seen a few times. The CDR3 nucleotides read TGTGCCACCAGTGATTGGGGTGGGAACTCCTACAATGAGCAGTTCTTC. Its translation is CATSDWGGNSYNEQFF. This rearrangement joins TRBV24-1 to TRBJ2-1; D unresolved. V shed 2 bases and J shed 0 bases, with 10 bases lying between them. The CDR3 loop spans 16 amino acids. Germline CDR1 KGHDR, CDR2 SFDVKD.

CDR3 sequence reads: CATSGRGTSGRKRTGELFF. In nucleotides, the CDR3 is TGTGCCACCAGTGGAAGGGGGACTAGCGGGAGGAAGAGGACCGGGGAGCTGTTTTTT. V is TRBV24-1 and J is TRBJ2-2, with 15 bases matching TRBD2. V dropped 5 bases and J dropped 5; count of bases not matched to a gene: 11. Germline V lookup: CDR1 KGHDR, CDR2 SFDVKD. The CDR3 totals 19 residues.

This clonotype was counted only a few times. The chain couples TRBV20-1 to TRBJ2-7, with D unclear. V gave up 6 bases and J gave up 3 bases, with 15 bases separating them. This CDR3 region has 13 residues. Looked up from germline, CDR1 is DFQATT and CDR2 is SNEGSKA (reference sequence). The CDR3 spells CSAFPVTSYEQYF. Here the CDR3 DNA reads TGCAGTGCATTCCCCGTCACCAGCTACGAGCAGTACTTC.

This chain links TRBV10-3 with TRBJ1-5; TRBD1 is a possible D gene (5 bases). CDR3 length: 13 residues. Germline-derived CDR1 and CDR2 are ENHRY and SYGVKD. V lost 5 bases to trimming and J lost 1 base, with 6 bases between them. The CDR3 region has the DNA TGTGCCATCAGTTGGGACAGCAATCAGCCCCAGCATTTT. Its protein product is CAISWDSNQPQHF.

The table lists this clonotype with a few counts. The rearrangement uses TRBV7-9 and TRBJ1-1; D call uncertain. The ends were cut back, 0 bases at V and 1 base at J, with 9 bases in the middle. There are 15 residues in the CDR3. CDR1 is SEHNR, CDR2 FQNEAQ, per germline (reference sequence). The CDR3 DNA follows: TGTGCCAGCAGCTTAGCCCCCGGCGCGAACACTGAAGCTTTCTTT. Its protein is CASSLAPGANTEAFF.

This clonotype has only a few counts. V gene TRBV7-2 combines with J gene TRBJ2-7; D could derive from TRBD1 or TRBD2 (6 bases each). This CDR3 has 15 amino acids. V lost 4 bases to trimming and J lost 0 bases, with 13 bases between them. CDR1 and CDR2 from the germline V gene are SGHTA and FQGNSA. CDR3: CASSSGGGSSYEQYF. In DNA, the CDR3 is TGTGCCAGCAGCTCCGGGGGCGGGTCCTCCTACGAGCAGTACTTC. The full variable domain, its missing parts supplied by reference TRBV7-2 and TRBJ2-7, is GAGVSQSPSNKVTEKGKDVELRCDPISGHTALYWYRQSLGQGLEFLIYFQGNSAPDKSGLPSDRFSAERTGGSVSTLTIQRTQQEDSAVYLCASSSGGGSSYEQYFGPGTRLTVT.

There are many counts of this clonotype. The chain carries TRBV7-2 and TRBJ2-7; 10 nucleotides agree with TRBD2. CDR1 is SGHTA, CDR2 FQGNSA, per germline. CDR3 length: 15 residues. Trimming took 4 bases from V and 9 from J; bases not matched to a gene: 12. As DNA, the CDR3 is TGTGCCAGCAGCTCCTATACTAGCGGGAATTTACGGCAGTACTTC. Translating gives CASSSYTSGNLRQYF. The variable domain in full, completed from reference TRBV7-2 and TRBJ2-7, reads GAGVSQSPSNKVTEKGKDVELRCDPISGHTALYWYRQSLGQGLEFLIYFQGNSAPDKSGLPSDRFSAERTGGSVSTLTIQRTQQEDSAVYLCASSSYTSGNLRQYFGPGTRLTVT.